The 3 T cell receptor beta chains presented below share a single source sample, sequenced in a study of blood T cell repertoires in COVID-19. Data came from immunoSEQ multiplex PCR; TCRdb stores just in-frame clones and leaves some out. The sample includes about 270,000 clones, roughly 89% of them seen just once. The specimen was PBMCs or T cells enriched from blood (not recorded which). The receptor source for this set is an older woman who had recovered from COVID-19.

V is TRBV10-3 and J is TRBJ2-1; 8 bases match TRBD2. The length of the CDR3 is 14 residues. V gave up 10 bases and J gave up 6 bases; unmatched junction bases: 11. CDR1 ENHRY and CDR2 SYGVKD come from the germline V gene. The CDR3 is CATSRGGAGNEQFF. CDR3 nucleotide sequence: TGTGCCACCAGCCGGGGGGGGGCAGGCAATGAGCAGTTCTTC.

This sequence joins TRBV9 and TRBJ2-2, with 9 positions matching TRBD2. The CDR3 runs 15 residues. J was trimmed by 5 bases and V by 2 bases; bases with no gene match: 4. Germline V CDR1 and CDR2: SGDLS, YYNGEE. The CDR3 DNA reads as TGTGCCAGCAGCGTTAGCGGGAGTGATACCGGGGAGCTGTTTTTT. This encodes CASSVSGSDTGELFF.

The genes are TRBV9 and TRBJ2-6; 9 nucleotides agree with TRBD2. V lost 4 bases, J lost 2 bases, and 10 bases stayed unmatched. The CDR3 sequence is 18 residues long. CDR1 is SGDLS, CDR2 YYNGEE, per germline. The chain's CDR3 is CASSPRIAGAAGANVLTF. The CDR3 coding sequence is TGTGCCAGCAGCCCTCGGATAGCGGGAGCAGCTGGGGCCAACGTCCTGACTTTC.